A selection of T cell receptor beta chains follows, all from one sample in a study of T cell changes during pregnancy in multiple sclerosis. Here immunoSEQ multiplex PCR was the method, and the copy in TCRdb shows in-frame clones only, minus some. The table lists tens of thousands of clones, almost 95% of them singletons, with about 0.94% in the top ten. The sequenced sample was CD4+ T cells from peripheral blood mononuclear cells, obtained in the second trimester of pregnancy. The receptors derive from a female donor in good health, enrolled as a control in a pregnancy study. The CDR3 runs from the conserved cysteine through the conserved F or W. The D gene is left open where the match is weak. Clone sizes are given selectively: once, few, many, or a class where the clone is expanded.

abundance	v_gene	j_gene	d_gene	CDR3nt	CDR3aa
once	TRBV27	TRBJ2-1	NA	TGTGCCAGCAAGAAGGAGGCCGGGTACAATGAGCAGTTCTTC	CASKKEAGYNEQFF
NA	TRBV7-3	TRBJ2-1	TRBD2	TGTGCCAGCAGCTTAACGGCCGTAGCGGGCTTCAATGAGCAGTTCTTC	CASSLTAVAGFNEQFF
NA	TRBV28	TRBJ1-5	NA	TGTGCCAGCCGTAACGGGGTGGTGAGCAATCAGCCCCAGCATTTT	CASRNGVVSNQPQHF
once	TRBV5-1	TRBJ1-4	NA	TGCGCCAGCAGCTTGGAACCAGCAACTAATGAAAAACTGTTTTTT	CASSLEPATNEKLFF
NA	TRBV18	TRBJ2-7	NA	TGTGCCAGCTCATCTAGATACGAGCAGTACTTC	CASSSRYEQYF
NA	TRBV7-8	TRBJ2-1	TRBD2	TGTGCCAGCAGCCCTAGCGGGAGGAATGAGCAGTTCTTC	CASSPSGRNEQFF
once	TRBV5-4	TRBJ2-7	TRBD1	TGTGCCAGCAGCTACCCCGTAGGGACAGGGGACTACGAGCAGTACTTC	CASSYPVGTGDYEQYF
NA	TRBV25-1	TRBJ2-7	NA	TGTGCCAGCATGGACAGATTGTACGAGCAGTACTTC	CASMDRLYEQYF
NA	TRBV11-2	TRBJ2-1	NA	TGTGCCAGCAGCTCTCTAAAACAGGGACCCGTCCACAATGAGCAGTTCTTC	CASSSLKQGPVHNEQFF
NA	TRBV28	TRBJ1-4	NA	TGTGCCAGCAGCTCCCTCAGGGTCAAACTGTTTTTT	CASSSLRVKLFF
NA	TRBV6-1	TRBJ2-1	TRBD2	TGTGCCAGCAGTGAGTGGACTAGCGGGGGGCGGGGGCAGTTCTTC	CASSEWTSGGRGQFF
NA	TRBV29-1	TRBJ2-3	NA	TGCAGCGTTGGGCGCGGGGGCAGCACAGATACGCAGTATTTT	CSVGRGGSTDTQYF
NA	TRBV5-1	TRBJ1-1	TRBD1	TGCGCCAGCAGCTCCACCGGGACAGGGAACACTGAAGCTTTCTTT	CASSSTGTGNTEAFF
NA	TRBV11-1	TRBJ2-5	TRBD1	TGTGCCAGCAGCCCCCGGGACAGGGGGGAGACCCAGTACTTC	CASSPRDRGETQYF
NA	TRBV5-4	TRBJ2-3	TRBD2	TGTGCCAGCAGGACTAGCGGGACAGCAGATACGCAGTATTTT	CASRTSGTADTQYF
few	TRBV29-1	TRBJ2-3	TRBD2	TGCAGCGTTGACTCTAGCGGGGTCACAGATACGCAGTATTTT	CSVDSSGVTDTQYF
NA	TRBV9	TRBJ1-1	TRBD1	TGTGCCAGCAGCGTAGATACAGGGGCGGCGGTCACTGAAGCTTTCTTT	CASSVDTGAAVTEAFF
NA	TRBV5-1	TRBJ2-2	NA	TGCGCCAGCAGCTTGGGGGCAGGGGCCACCGGGGAGCTGTTTTTT	CASSLGAGATGELFF
NA	TRBV18	TRBJ2-7	NA	TGTGCCAGCTCAACGAATCAACACAGCTCCTACGAGCAGTACTTC	CASSTNQHSSYEQYF
NA	TRBV10-3	TRBJ2-5	NA	TGTGCCATCAGTGAGCGGGGGAACCAAGAGACCCAGTACTTC	CAISERGNQETQYF
NA	TRBV11-2	TRBJ2-1	TRBD2	TGTGCCAGCAGTTTAGCGGGGGGCTGGAACAATGAGCAGTTCTTC	CASSLAGGWNNEQFF
NA	TRBV12-5	TRBJ2-2	NA	TGTGCTAGTGGCCTAACGGGGGAAGTGGGCACCAGGGAGCTGTTTTTT	CASGLTGEVGTRELFF
NA	TRBV5-1	TRBJ2-7	NA	TGCGCCAGCAGCTTGGGTCGGGATCTCTACGAGCAGTACTTC	CASSLGRDLYEQYF
NA	TRBV7-6	TRBJ2-1	TRBD1	TGTGCCAGCAGCAGAGACAGGGGATCCTACAATGAGCAGTTCTTC	CASSRDRGSYNEQFF
NA	TRBV19	TRBJ2-6	NA	TGTGCCAGCGCCGATGATGGGGGGATGAGCTCTGGGGCCAACGTCCTGACTTTC	CASADDGGMSSGANVLTF
NA	TRBV5-1	TRBJ1-1	NA	TGCGCCAGCAGTAATCCGGGAGCCAACACTGAAGCTTTCTTT	CASSNPGANTEAFF
NA	TRBV15	TRBJ2-7	NA	TGTGCCACCAGCAGCGGCCTTGGGAGTCCCTACGAGCAGTACTTC	CATSSGLGSPYEQYF
NA	TRBV14	TRBJ2-1	TRBD1	TGTGCCAGCAGCCAAAGGACAGGTTTATACAATGAGCAGTTCTTC	CASSQRTGLYNEQFF
NA	TRBV5-6	TRBJ1-5	NA	TGTGCCAGCAGCTTGGGAGACAAAATTCAGCCCCAGCATTTT	CASSLGDKIQPQHF
NA	TRBV28	TRBJ2-7	TRBD2	TGTGCCAGCAGTATTACCTTTAGCGGGAGGGCGTACGAGCAGTACTTC	CASSITFSGRAYEQYF
NA	TRBV30	TRBJ2-1	TRBD2	TGTGCCTGGAGTGTGGGCGGGAGGTCATCCAATGAGCAGTTCTTC	CAWSVGGRSSNEQFF
NA	TRBV6-5	TRBJ2-1	TRBD2	TGTGCCAGCATTGGACTAGCGGCGATCAATGAGCAGTTCTTC	CASIGLAAINEQFF